Given below is one T cell receptor beta chain in context. CDR1 is SNHLY, CDR2 FYNNEI, per germline. The V end lost 4 bases, the J end lost 0 bases, and 16 bases lay between the germline ends. The CDR3 has 16 residues. Assay used: immunoSEQ multiplex PCR; TCRdb lists only in-frame clones, some missing. The sample yields 150,000 or so clones, approximately 80% seen once. This specimen comes from a study of blood T cell repertoires in COVID-19. Looking at the study overall: Sample material is recorded as cDNA or gDNA derived from T cells, B-cell-depleted T cells, or PBMCs.

What was sequenced was peripheral blood. The clonotype was recovered from a woman aged 55-70 years with acute or convalescent COVID-19. The chain has TRBV2 and TRBJ2-7; weak D call: TRBD1 (6 bases). Here the CDR3 reads CASSGSIRDISYEQYF. In DNA, the CDR3 is TGTGCCAGCAGTGGTTCGATCCGGGACATCTCCTACGAGCAGTACTTC.